The 3 T cell receptor beta chains below come from one sample, sequenced in a study of molecular identifiers for immune sequencing clone quantification. Using its own MiXCR run on the PCR reads, TCRdb lists one record per CDR3 protein. The sample has about 640,000 distinct CDR3 sequences; nearly 20% are singletons. The source material was naive CD8+ T cells from blood, with Jurkat cell RNA spiked in. As to subset: FACS-sorted CD8+CD4-CCR7+CD45RA+ naive T cells. These receptors were collected from a human donor in good health. Some libraries in this study had Jurkat cell RNA spiked in.

This clonotype was counted at least ten times. The chain has TRBV5-6 and TRBJ2-4; possible D gene TRBD1, 6 bases. The ends were cut back, 6 bases at V and 3 bases at J, with 16 bases in the middle. Germline values: CDR1 SGHDT, CDR2 YYEEEE. There are 15 residues in the CDR3. CDR3 residues: CASTGDTARKNIQYF. As DNA, the CDR3 is TGTGCCAGCACCGGGGACACGGCGCGCAAAAACATTCAGTACTTC.

There are many counts of this clonotype. This sequence joins TRBV7-9 and TRBJ2-5; 9 nucleotides agree with TRBD1. The V and J ends lost 4 bases and 2 bases, in that order; junction bases with no gene match: 5. The CDR3 runs to 15 residues. Germline V gives CDR1 SEHNR, CDR2 FQNEAQ (reference sequence). The CDR3 DNA follows: TGTGCCAGCAGCTCGACAGGGGGAAGGCAAGAGACCCAGTACTTC. This sequence encodes CASSSTGGRQETQYF.

This chain links TRBV6-1 with TRBJ2-7, with a possible D match to TRBD2 (6 bases). Trimming removed 4 bases at V and 0 bases at J, with 10 bases between. The V gene's germline CDR1 is MNHNS and CDR2 SASEGT. CDR3 length: 14 amino acids. The CDR3 nucleotides are TGTGCCAGCAGTGGGGGACTCAACTCCTACGAGCAGTACTTC. It codes for CASSGGLNSYEQYF.